Below, 21 T cell receptor beta chains from the same sample are listed, as sequenced in a study of Ad26.COV2.S vaccination and SARS-CoV-2 variants. Data came from immunoSEQ multiplex PCR; TCRdb stores just in-frame clones and leaves some out. The sample lists 300,000 to 450,000 clones; about 90% were seen once. The material sequenced was peripheral blood, taken after recovery from COVID-19. The receptors here all came from a human donor who had recovered from COVID-19.

The chain carries TRBV7-3 and TRBJ2-6; 11 nucleotides agree with TRBD1. Germline V gives CDR1 SGHTA, CDR2 FQGTGA. The CDR3 is 17 amino acids. With V trimmed by 4 bases and J by 2 bases, 4 bases remained unmatched. CDR3 nucleotides: TGTGCCAGCAGCTCGGGACAGGGGGTGGCTGGGGCCAACGTCCTGACTTTC. Its translation: CASSSGQGVAGANVLTF. The full variable domain, its missing parts supplied by reference TRBV7-3 and TRBJ2-6, is GAGVSQTPSNKVTEKGKYVELRCDPISGHTALYWYRQSLGQGPEFLIYFQGTGAADDSGLPNDRFFAVRPEGSVSTLKIQRTERGDSAVYLCASSSGQGVAGANVLTFGAGSRLTVL.

The CDR3 nucleotides are TGTGCCAGCAGCCAATCTAAGGGTTGGGAGACCCAGTACTTC. Translation gives CASSQSKGWETQYF. The chain uses TRBV3-1 (or the pseudogene TRBV3-2) and TRBJ2-5; D call uncertain. V was trimmed by 2 bases and J by 5 bases, leaving 12 bases between them. The CDR3 sequence is 14 residues long. Germline CDR1 reads LGHDT; CDR2 reads YNNKEL (reference sequence).

In regard to this clone: A read error may produce the germline difference seen at one junction end. This chain joins TRBV10-3 and TRBJ2-5, with TRBD1 identical over 7 bases. This CDR3 comprises 13 residues. The V gene's germline CDR1 is ENHRY and CDR2 SYGVKD. The CDR3 here is CAINEGTEKTQYF. CDR3 in DNA: TGTGCCATCAATGAGGGGACAGAGAAGACCCAGTACTTC.

The gene calls are TRBV2 and TRBJ2-7; no firm D call. Germline CDR1 and CDR2: SNHLY and FYNNEI. V gave up 3 bases and J gave up 3 bases, with 9 bases separating them. The CDR3 has 13 residues. CDR3 bases: TGTGCCAGCAGTGATAGGGCCAGCTACGAGCAGTACTTC. Amino acid sequence: CASSDRASYEQYF.

A single count supports this clone. CDR3 nucleotide sequence: TGTGCCAGCAGCTTAGCAGGGCATGAGACCCAGTACTTC. It is translated as CASSLAGHETQYF. V and J are TRBV7-9 and TRBJ2-5; D ambiguous. The V end was cut by 0 bases, the J end by 5 bases, with 7 bases between. This CDR3 contains 13 residues. Germline values: CDR1 SEHNR, CDR2 FQNEAQ (reference sequence).

The CDR3 bases are TGCGCCAGCAGCCAGCGGTTAGCGGGGGGCTCTAGCTCCTACAATGAGCAGTTCTTC. This codes for CASSQRLAGGSSSYNEQFF. The rearrangement links TRBV4-1 to TRBJ2-1, with 10 bases fitting TRBD2. The CDR3 has 19 amino acids. V lost 3 bases, J lost 0 bases, and 11 bases stayed unmatched. The germline CDR1 and CDR2 sequences are MGHRA and YSYEKL.

This clone was detected only once. The gene calls are TRBV10-1 and TRBJ2-7, with TRBD1 identical over 7 bases. Per the germline V gene, CDR1 is WNHNN and CDR2 is SYGVQD (reference sequence). V shed 6 bases, J shed 6 bases, and the junction held 8 bases outside the gene matches. This CDR3 has 13 residues. CDR3 sequence: CASSPTGKGEQYF. Written as DNA, the CDR3 is TGCGCCAGCAGCCCGACAGGGAAAGGCGAGCAGTACTTC.

The chain has TRBV11-2 and TRBJ2-1; the match to TRBD2 covers 8 bases. V lost 9 bases to trimming and J lost 6 bases; unmatched junction nucleotides: 7. This CDR3 contains 13 residues. The germline V gene has CDR1 SGHAT and CDR2 FQNNGV. This CDR3 is CARSGGNSNEQFF. CDR3 DNA sequence: TGTGCCAGGAGCGGGGGTAATAGCAATGAGCAGTTCTTC. Based on the CDR3 plus reference TRBV11-2 and TRBJ2-1, the full variable domain is EAGVAQSPRYKIIEKRQSVAFWCNPISGHATLYWYQQILGQGPKLLIQFQNNGVVDDSQLPKDRFSAERLKGVDSTLKIQPAKLEDSAVYLCARSGGNSNEQFFGPGTRLTVL.

The chain joins TRBV27 to TRBJ2-3; D perhaps matches TRBD2 (5 bases). Germline loops: CDR1 MNHEY, CDR2 SMNVEV (reference sequence). Trimming removed 6 bases from V and 4 bases from J, with 8 bases in between. The length of the CDR3 is 12 residues. This CDR3 reads CASSKLADTQYF. The DNA for the CDR3 is TGTGCCAGCAGCAAACTAGCAGATACGCAGTATTTT.

The chain has TRBV27 and TRBJ2-3; 8 nucleotides line up with TRBD1. The germline CDR1 and CDR2 sequences are MNHEY and SMNVEV (reference sequence). V lost 8 bases and J lost 0; bases outside the gene matches: 7. This CDR3 spans 15 amino acids. The CDR3 reads CASGIRTGSTDTQYF. The CDR3 region has the DNA TGTGCCAGCGGCATTCGGACAGGGAGCACAGATACGCAGTATTTT.

This chain joins TRBV10-2 and TRBJ2-1; 11 nucleotides align to TRBD2. From germline, CDR1 is WSHSY and CDR2 SAAADI. The CDR3 sequence is 15 residues long. Losses at the gene ends were 6 bases for V and 5 bases for J; bases not matched to a gene: 6. The CDR3 nucleotides read TGCGCCAGCAGACAACGACTAGCGGGGAACAATGAGCAGTTCTTC. Translation gives CASRQRLAGNNEQFF.

CDR3 residues: CSVGFFPVRDRDYGYTF. CDR3 DNA sequence: TGCAGCGTTGGGTTTTTTCCAGTCCGGGACAGGGACTATGGCTACACCTTC. The chain recombines TRBV29-1 with TRBJ1-2; 9 bases line up with TRBD1. CDR3 length equals 17 residues. The V gene's germline CDR1 is SQVTM and CDR2 ANQGSEA. With 4 bases clipped from V and 3 bases from J, the junction kept 15 bases outside the gene matches.

The CDR3 is CASSQLRDRTDTQYF. The CDR3, as DNA: TGCGCCAGCAGCCAATTAAGGGACAGGACAGATACGCAGTATTTT. The V gene is TRBV4-1, the J gene TRBJ2-3, with 8 bases fitting TRBD1. Germline CDR1 reads MGHRA; CDR2 reads YSYEKL. The CDR3 has 15 amino acids. Unmatched junction bases numbered 4, after V lost 2 bases and J lost 3 bases.

J is TRBJ2-1 and V is TRBV9, with D possibly TRBD2 on 6 matching bases. Looked up from germline, CDR1 is SGDLS and CDR2 is YYNGEE. The CDR3 consists of 16 residues. Trimming stripped 4 bases from V and 0 bases from J, with 14 bases between. The CDR3 DNA reads as TGTGCCAGCAGCCCCCCGGACGGGAGCTCCTACAATGAGCAGTTCTTC. It codes for CASSPPDGSSYNEQFF.

With regard to this clone: Different DNA sequences within this sample yield the same CDR3. V usage is TRBV6-1 and J usage is TRBJ1-2, with TRBD1 as a possible D gene (6 bases). Per germline, CDR1 MNHNS and CDR2 SASEGT. The V and J ends lost 2 bases and 4 bases respectively, with 11 bases between them. The CDR3 length is 14 residues. The CDR3 DNA reads as TGTGCCAGCAGTGAAACCGGGGGCGCCTATGGCTACACCTTC. The encoded protein is CASSETGGAYGYTF.

The chain combines TRBV6-5 with TRBJ2-7, with 10 bases aligning to TRBD1. With V trimmed by 6 bases and J by 2 bases, 4 bases remained unmatched. The germline gives CDR1 MNHEY, CDR2 SVGAGI. The CDR3 contains 14 residues. The CDR3 DNA follows: TGTGCCAGCAGGGGGGGACAGGGGACCTACGAGCAGTACTTC. Translated, it gives CASRGGQGTYEQYF.

The count of this clone is one. This chain links TRBV5-6 with TRBJ2-7; D ambiguous. This CDR3 has 11 residues. Germline assignment: CDR1 SGHDT and CDR2 YYEEEE. V lost 3 bases and J lost 5, with 6 bases in between. CDR3 region: CASSSNNEQYF. In DNA, the CDR3 is TGTGCCAGCAGCTCAAACAACGAGCAGTACTTC.

The chain has TRBV14 and TRBJ2-5, with D perhaps being TRBD1 or TRBD2 (5 bases each). V lost 0 bases and J lost 0, with 17 bases in between. The CDR3 has 18 residues. Germline V gene lookup returns CDR1 SGHDN and CDR2 FVKESK. The CDR3 DNA reads TGTGCCAGCAGCCAAGAAAAAAGGGACCTTTGGTACCAAGAGACCCAGTACTTC. Its translation is CASSQEKRDLWYQETQYF.

The chain links TRBV3-1 (or the pseudogene TRBV3-2) to TRBJ2-2; 9 nucleotides line up with TRBD2. The CDR3 has 15 residues. The germline V gene encodes CDR1 LGHDT and CDR2 YNNKEL (reference sequence). Losses at the gene ends were 4 bases for V and 5 bases for J; bases not matched to a gene: 5. CDR3 loop: CASSPSAGGTGELFF. The DNA for the CDR3 is TGTGCCAGCAGCCCCTCTGCGGGGGGGACCGGGGAGCTGTTTTTT.

This chain joins TRBV4-1 and TRBJ2-6; 10 nucleotides agree with TRBD1. V was clipped by 1 base and J by 4 bases; unmatched bases: 7. There are 18 residues in the CDR3. From germline, CDR1 is MGHRA and CDR2 YSYEKL. The CDR3 is CASSQAGTGESGANVLTF. The CDR3 DNA follows: TGCGCCAGCAGCCAAGCCGGGACAGGGGAATCCGGGGCCAACGTCCTGACTTTC.

V and J are TRBV19 and TRBJ1-5; 7 bases are a match to TRBD1. Losses at the gene ends were 6 bases for V and 1 base for J; bases not matched to a gene: 6. The CDR3 spans 15 residues. Germline V lookup: CDR1 LNHDA, CDR2 SQIVND (reference sequence). The chain's CDR3 is CASSPGQTSNQPQHF. In DNA, the CDR3 is TGTGCCAGTAGCCCGGGACAGACAAGCAATCAGCCCCAGCATTTT.